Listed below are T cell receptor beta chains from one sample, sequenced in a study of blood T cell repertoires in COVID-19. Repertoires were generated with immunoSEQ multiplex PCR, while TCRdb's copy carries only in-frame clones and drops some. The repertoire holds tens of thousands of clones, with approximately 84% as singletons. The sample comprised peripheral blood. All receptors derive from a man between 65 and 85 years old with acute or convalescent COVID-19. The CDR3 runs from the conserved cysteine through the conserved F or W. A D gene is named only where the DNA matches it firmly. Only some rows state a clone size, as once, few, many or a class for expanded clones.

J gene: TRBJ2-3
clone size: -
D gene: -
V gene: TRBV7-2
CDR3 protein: CASSLVAAGTQYF
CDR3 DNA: TGTGCCAGCAGCTTAGTAGCGGCGGGTACGCAGTATTTT

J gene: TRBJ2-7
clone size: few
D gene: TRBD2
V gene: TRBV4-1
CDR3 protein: CASSHPDSGGSSYEQYF
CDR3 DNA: TGCGCCAGCAGCCACCCCGATAGCGGGGGGAGCTCCTACGAGCAGTACTTC

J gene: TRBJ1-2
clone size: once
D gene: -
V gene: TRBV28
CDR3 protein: CASSLPGYGYTF
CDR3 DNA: TGTGCCAGCAGTTTACCAGGCTATGGCTACACCTTC

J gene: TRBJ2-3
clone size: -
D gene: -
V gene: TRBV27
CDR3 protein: CASSHGSTDTQYF
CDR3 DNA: TGTGCCAGCAGCCACGGTTCCACAGATACGCAGTATTTT

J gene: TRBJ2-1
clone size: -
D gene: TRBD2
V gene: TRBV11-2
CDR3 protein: CASSLTSVSYNEQFF
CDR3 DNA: TGTGCCAGCAGCTTGACTAGCGTATCCTACAATGAGCAGTTCTTC

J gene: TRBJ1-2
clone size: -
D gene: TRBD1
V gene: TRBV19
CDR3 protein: CASSTTGQGYGYTF
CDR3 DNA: TGTGCCAGTAGTACCACGGGACAGGGATATGGCTACACCTTC

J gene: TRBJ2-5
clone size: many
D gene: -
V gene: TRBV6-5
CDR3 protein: CASREETQYF
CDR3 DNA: TGTGCCAGCAGGGAGGAGACCCAGTACTTC

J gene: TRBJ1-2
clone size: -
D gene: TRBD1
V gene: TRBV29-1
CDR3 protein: CSVEEQGFLNYGYTF
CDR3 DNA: TGCAGCGTTGAAGAACAGGGGTTCTTAAACTATGGCTACACCTTC

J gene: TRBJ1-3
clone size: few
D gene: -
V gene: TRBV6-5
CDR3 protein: CASSYSRAFGTHTIYF
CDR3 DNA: TGTGCCAGCAGTTACTCGCGGGCGTTTGGCACCCACACCATATATTTT

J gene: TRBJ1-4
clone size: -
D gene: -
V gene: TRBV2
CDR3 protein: CASSDRQLGEKLFF
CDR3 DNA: TGTGCCAGCAGTGACAGACAGTTGGGGGAAAAACTGTTTTTT

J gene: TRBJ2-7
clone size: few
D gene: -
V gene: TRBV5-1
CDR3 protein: CASTVQSGGFSEQYF
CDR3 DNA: TGCGCCAGCACCGTCCAGTCGGGGGGCTTTAGCGAGCAGTACTTC

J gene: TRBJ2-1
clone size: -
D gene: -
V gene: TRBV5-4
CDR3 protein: CASSYEGDGYNEQFF
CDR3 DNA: TGTGCCAGCAGCTATGAAGGGGATGGCTACAATGAGCAGTTCTTC

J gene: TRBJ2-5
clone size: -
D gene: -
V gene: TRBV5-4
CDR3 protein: CASSLAAPGRETQYF
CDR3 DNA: TGTGCCAGCAGCTTGGCGGCCCCCGGGAGAGAGACCCAGTACTTC

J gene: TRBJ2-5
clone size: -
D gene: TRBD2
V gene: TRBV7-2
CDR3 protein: CASRAGGRGQETQYF
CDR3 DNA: TGTGCCAGCAGGGCCGGGGGGAGGGGCCAAGAGACCCAGTACTTC

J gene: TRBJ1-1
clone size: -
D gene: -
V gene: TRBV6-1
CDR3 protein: CASSEGGGFGAAFF
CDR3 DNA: TGTGCCAGCAGTGAGGGGGGAGGATTTGGGGCAGCTTTCTTT

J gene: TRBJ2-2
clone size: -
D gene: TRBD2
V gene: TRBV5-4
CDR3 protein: CASSLISIAGAGELFF
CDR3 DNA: TGTGCCAGCAGCTTGATCTCGATAGCGGGGGCCGGGGAGCTGTTTTTT

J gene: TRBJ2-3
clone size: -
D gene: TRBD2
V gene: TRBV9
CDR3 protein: CASSVLGGGSTDTQYF
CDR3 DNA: TGTGCCAGCAGCGTATTGGGCGGGGGAAGCACAGATACGCAGTATTTT

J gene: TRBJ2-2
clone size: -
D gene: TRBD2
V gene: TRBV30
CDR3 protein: CAWSVGGTTGGELFF
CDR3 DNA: TGTGCCTGGAGTGTAGGAGGGACTACAGGCGGGGAGCTGTTTTTT

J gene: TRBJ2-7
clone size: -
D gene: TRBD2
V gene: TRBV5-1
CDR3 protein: CASSLDGGSYEQYF
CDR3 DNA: TGCGCCAGCAGCTTGGACGGGGGGAGCTACGAGCAGTACTTC

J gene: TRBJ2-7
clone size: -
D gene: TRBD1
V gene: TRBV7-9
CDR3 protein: CASWSGQGTYEQYF
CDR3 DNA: TGTGCCAGCTGGTCCGGACAGGGGACCTACGAGCAGTACTTC

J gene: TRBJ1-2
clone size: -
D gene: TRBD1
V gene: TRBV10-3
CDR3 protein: CAINPDRGAYGYTF
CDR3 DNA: TGTGCCATCAACCCGGACAGGGGAGCCTATGGCTACACCTTC

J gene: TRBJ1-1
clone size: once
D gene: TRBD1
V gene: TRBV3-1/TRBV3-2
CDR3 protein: CASSARDRGEKAFF
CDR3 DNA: TGTGCCAGCAGCGCCCGGGACAGGGGGGAAAAAGCTTTCTTT

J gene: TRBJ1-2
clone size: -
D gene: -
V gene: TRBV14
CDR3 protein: CASSPFVGRGTYGYTF
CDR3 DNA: TGTGCCAGCAGCCCCTTTGTTGGCAGGGGAACCTATGGCTACACCTTC

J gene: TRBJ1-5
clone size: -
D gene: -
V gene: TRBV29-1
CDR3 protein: CSVGIGGQGNQPQHF
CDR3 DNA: TGCAGCGTTGGGATAGGGGGTCAGGGCAATCAGCCCCAGCATTTT

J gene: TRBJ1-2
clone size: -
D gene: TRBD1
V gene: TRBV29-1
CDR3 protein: CSVADRGNYGYTF
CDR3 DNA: TGCAGCGTTGCCGACAGGGGTAACTATGGCTACACCTTC

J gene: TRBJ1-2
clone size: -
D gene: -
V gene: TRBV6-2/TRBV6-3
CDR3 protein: CASSSSDSYGYTF
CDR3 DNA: TGTGCCAGCAGTTCTTCAGACTCCTATGGCTACACCTTC

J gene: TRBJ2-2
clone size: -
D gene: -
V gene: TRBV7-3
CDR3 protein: CASSWGGMNTGELFF
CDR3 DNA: TGTGCCAGCAGCTGGGGCGGGATGAACACCGGGGAGCTGTTTTTT

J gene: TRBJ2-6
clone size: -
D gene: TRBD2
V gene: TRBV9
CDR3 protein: CASSALAGSSGANVLTF
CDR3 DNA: TGTGCCAGCAGCGCACTAGCGGGCAGCTCTGGGGCCAACGTCCTGACTTTC

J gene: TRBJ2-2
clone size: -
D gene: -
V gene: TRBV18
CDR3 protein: CASSPGLENTGELFF
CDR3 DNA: TGTGCCAGCTCCCCGGGACTGGAGAACACCGGGGAGCTGTTTTTT

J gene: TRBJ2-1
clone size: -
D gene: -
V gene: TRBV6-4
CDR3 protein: CASSDEGVNEQFF
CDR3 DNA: TGTGCCAGCAGTGACGAGGGGGTAAATGAGCAGTTCTTC

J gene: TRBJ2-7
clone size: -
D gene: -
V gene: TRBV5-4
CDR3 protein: CASSLGTAGTEQYF
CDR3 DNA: TGTGCCAGCAGCTTGGGGACAGCAGGAACGGAGCAGTACTTC

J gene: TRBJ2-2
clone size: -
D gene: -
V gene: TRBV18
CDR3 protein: CASSLRDTGELFF
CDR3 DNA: TGTGCCAGCTCCCTGCGGGATACCGGGGAGCTGTTTTTT

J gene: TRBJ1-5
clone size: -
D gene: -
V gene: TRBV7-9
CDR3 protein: CASSSYGDNQPQHF
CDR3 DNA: TGTGCCAGCAGCTCCTACGGGGACAATCAGCCCCAGCATTTT

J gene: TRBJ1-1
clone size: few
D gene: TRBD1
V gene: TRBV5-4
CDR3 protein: CASSLAQGDEAFF
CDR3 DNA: TGTGCCAGCAGCTTGGCCCAGGGGGACGAAGCTTTCTTT

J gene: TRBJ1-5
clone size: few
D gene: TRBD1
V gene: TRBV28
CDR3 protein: CASRGTGTGVGSNQPQHF
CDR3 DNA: TGTGCCAGCAGGGGAACCGGGACAGGGGTCGGGAGCAATCAGCCCCAGCATTTT

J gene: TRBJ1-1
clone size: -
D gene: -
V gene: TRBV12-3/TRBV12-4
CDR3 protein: CASSFQGLPEAFF
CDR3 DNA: TGTGCCAGCAGTTTTCAGGGTTTGCCTGAAGCTTTCTTT

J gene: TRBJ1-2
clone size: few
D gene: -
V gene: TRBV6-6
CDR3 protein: CASSYDGVGGYGYTF
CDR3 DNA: TGTGCCAGCAGTTACGACGGGGTAGGGGGCTATGGCTACACCTTC

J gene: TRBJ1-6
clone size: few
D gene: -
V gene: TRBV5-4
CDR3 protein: CASSLDGGRGIMFGNSPLHF
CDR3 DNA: TGTGCCAGCAGCCTGGACGGTGGCAGGGGAATTATGTTTGGAAATTCACCCCTCCACTTT

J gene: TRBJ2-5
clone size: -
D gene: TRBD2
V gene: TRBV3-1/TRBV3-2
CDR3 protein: CASSQTRLAGVGTQYF
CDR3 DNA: TGTGCCAGCAGCCAAACGCGACTAGCGGGAGTGGGGACCCAGTACTTC

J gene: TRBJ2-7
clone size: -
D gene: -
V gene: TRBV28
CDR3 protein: CASSGPRVREQYF
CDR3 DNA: TGTGCCAGTTCGGGTCCGCGGGTGAGGGAGCAGTACTTC

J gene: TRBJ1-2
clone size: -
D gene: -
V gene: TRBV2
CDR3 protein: CASKSQGYGYTF
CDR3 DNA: TGTGCCAGCAAGTCACAGGGCTATGGCTACACCTTC